Listed here is a single T cell receptor (beta chain). What it binds is unknown. There are 18 residues in the CDR3. Germline CDR1 reads PRHDT; CDR2 reads FYEKMQ (reference sequence). Losses at the gene ends were 5 bases for V and 0 bases for J; bases not matched to a gene: 7. Profiled with immunoSEQ multiplex PCR; TCRdb holds only in-frame clones, not every one. The repertoire holds some 8,200 clones, 97% seen once, with roughly 0.23% in the top ten. The source of the sample is a study of graft-versus-host responses after intestinal transplantation. Study information: Each transplant was multivisceral, liver-intestinal, or isolated intestinal. Tacrolimus plus steroids were given to all recipients for two to three years, preceded by anti-thymocyte globulin induction.

Study results and limitations: GvH clone levels peaked in circulation, and this peak was associated with early post-transplant HvG declines. In recipient marrow, GvH clones were found, and some appeared first in ileum or blood.

The sequence derives from a human patient who received an intestinal transplant, so some T cells may come from the graft donor. The chain links TRBV13 to TRBJ2-4; TRBD2 matches at 13 bases. The input for sequencing was PBMCs, taken 23 days after intestinal transplant. CDR3 protein: CASSTGTSGTLAKNIQYF. The CDR3 DNA reads TGTGCCAGCAGCACCGGGACTAGCGGGACCCTAGCCAAAAACATTCAGTACTTC.